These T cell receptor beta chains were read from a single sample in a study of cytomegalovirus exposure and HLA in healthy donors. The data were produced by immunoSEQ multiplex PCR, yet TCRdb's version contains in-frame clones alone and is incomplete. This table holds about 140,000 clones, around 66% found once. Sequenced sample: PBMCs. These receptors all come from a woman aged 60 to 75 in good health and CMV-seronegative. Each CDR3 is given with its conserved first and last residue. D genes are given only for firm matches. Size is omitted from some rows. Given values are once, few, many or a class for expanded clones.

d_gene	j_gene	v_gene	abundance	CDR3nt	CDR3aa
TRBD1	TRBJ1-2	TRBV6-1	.	TGTGCCAGCAGTGAAACAAACCCGGGACAGGGATTTGGCTACACCTTC	CASSETNPGQGFGYTF
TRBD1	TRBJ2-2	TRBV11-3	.	TGTGCCAGCAGCTTAGATTCGGACAGGGGGGTGCTGTTTTTT	CASSLDSDRGVLFF
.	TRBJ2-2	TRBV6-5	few	TGTGCCAGCAGGACAGGCGGGGAGCTGTTTTTT	CASRTGGELFF
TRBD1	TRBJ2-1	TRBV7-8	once	TGTGCCAGCAGCTTAACGGGACAGGGTAAGGGGGAGCAGTTCTTC	CASSLTGQGKGEQFF
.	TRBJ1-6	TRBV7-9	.	TGTTCCAGCAGCTTAGTGGCAGGGGCTGGTTCACCCCTCCACTTT	CSSSLVAGAGSPLHF
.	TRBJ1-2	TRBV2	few	TGTGCCAGCAGTTTAAACTATGGCTACACCTTC	CASSLNYGYTF
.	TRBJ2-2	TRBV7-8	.	TGTGCCAGCAGCTTTTCGCCGGACTCGAACACCGGGGAGCTGTTTTTT	CASSFSPDSNTGELFF
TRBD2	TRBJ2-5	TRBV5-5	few	TGTGCCAGCAGCTTATCTTGGTCGTTCGGGGGGGAAGAGACCCAGTACTTC	CASSLSWSFGGEETQYF
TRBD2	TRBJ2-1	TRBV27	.	TGTGCCAGCAGTTGGGGATTGACTAGCGGGAGGGCAGATGAGCAGTTCTTC	CASSWGLTSGRADEQFF
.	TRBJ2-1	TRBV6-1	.	TGTGCCAGCACGGGTTTCCAGGGTGGTGAGCAGTTCTTC	CASTGFQGGEQFF
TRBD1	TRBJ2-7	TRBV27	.	TGTGCCACTTCAACAGGGGGACTTTACGAGCAGTACTTC	CATSTGGLYEQYF
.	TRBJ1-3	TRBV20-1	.	TGCAGCGCGGGCCCTGGAAACACCATATATTTT	CSAGPGNTIYF
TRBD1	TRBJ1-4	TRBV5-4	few	TGTGCCAGCAGCCTAGACAGGGGTAAAGAAAAACTGTTTTTT	CASSLDRGKEKLFF
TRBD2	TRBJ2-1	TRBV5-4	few	TGTGCCAGCAGCCCTAGCGGGGGGAATCACAATGAGCAGTTCTTC	CASSPSGGNHNEQFF
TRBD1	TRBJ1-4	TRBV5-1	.	TGCGCCAGCACCCGGGACAGGGCTAATGAAAAACTGTTTTTT	CASTRDRANEKLFF
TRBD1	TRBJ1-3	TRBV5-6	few	TGTGCCAGCAGCATCGGACAGGCCTCTGGAAACACCATATATTTT	CASSIGQASGNTIYF
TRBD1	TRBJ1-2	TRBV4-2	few	TGTGCCAGCAGCCAAGCCGCGGGACAGGGGGACTATGGCTACACCTTC	CASSQAAGQGDYGYTF
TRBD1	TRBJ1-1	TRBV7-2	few	TGTGCCAGCAGCCGTGGGACAGTGTCTGAAGCTTTCTTT	CASSRGTVSEAFF
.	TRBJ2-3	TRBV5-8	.	TGTGCCAGCAGCTTGAGCGGTACAGATACGCAGTATTTT	CASSLSGTDTQYF
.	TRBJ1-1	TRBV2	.	TGTGCCAGCAGTGTTGCGGGTTACACTGAAGCTTTCTTT	CASSVAGYTEAFF
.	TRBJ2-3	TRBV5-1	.	TGCGCCAGCAGCCACGGGAGCACAGATACGCAGTATTTT	CASSHGSTDTQYF
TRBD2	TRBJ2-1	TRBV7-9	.	TGTGCCAGCAGCTTTCTCGGGGGGACCCTGGGGCCAGACAATGAGCAGTTCTTC	CASSFLGGTLGPDNEQFF
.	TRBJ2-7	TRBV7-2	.	TGTGCCAGCAGCACCACCGGTGGAGGGCCCTACGAGCAGTACTTC	CASSTTGGGPYEQYF
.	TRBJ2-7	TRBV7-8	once	TGTGCCAGCAGCTTAGCGTCTAGTACCTACGAGCAGTACTTC	CASSLASSTYEQYF
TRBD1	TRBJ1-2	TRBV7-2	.	TGTGCCAGCAGCTTAGGACCGTCGAGGACAGGGCCCTATGGCTACACCTTC	CASSLGPSRTGPYGYTF
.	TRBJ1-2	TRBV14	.	TGTGCCAGCGGCGGGAGTAACTATGGCTACACCTTC	CASGGSNYGYTF